This T cell receptor beta chain is drawn from a study of beta chain features in type 1 diabetes. This clone was picked up a small number of times. Looked up from germline, CDR1 is SGHTA and CDR2 is FQGTGA. The CDR3 is made up of 16 amino acids. The V end was cut by 7 bases, the J end by 2 bases, with 19 bases between. Expressed TCRB transcripts were sequenced, since all the RNA that had been isolated was reverse transcribed. Method: immunoSEQ multiplex PCR; TCRdb's copy keeps in-frame clones and lacks some. The data show fewer than 150,000 clones, about 7.1% seen once. The sequence came from a woman in her twenties or thirties in good health. The specimen sequenced was central memory CD4+ T cells from blood. The chain links TRBV7-3 to TRBJ2-3, with a tentative D call TRBD1 (7 bases). CDR3 DNA sequence: TGTGCCAGCACTGGCGGGACAGCCAATCCCACAGATACGCAGTATTTT. Its protein product is CASTGGTANPTDTQYF.